This entry concerns a single T cell receptor (beta chain). What this receptor recognizes is not known. No base qualities exist here, and no much larger clone lies one base off it. This entry comes from a study of blood T cell repertoires in COVID-19 (dated by TCRdb to 2018 to 2020). Broadly, across the study: Samples from collaborators originated in the United States, Italy and Spain and spanned both the acute and convalescent phases of COVID-19. The prospective study material was composed of cDNA or gDNA derived from T cells, B-cell-depleted T cells, or PBMCs. Subjects who had been exposed to COVID-19, were actively infected with it, or had recovered from it provided the deeply sampled blood TCRbeta repertoires that made up the dataset. The repertoires were made available in a free public database intended to serve as a resource for research on the immune response to SARS-CoV-2. The samples were drawn from two sources: the first 160 participants of the ongoing ImmuneRACE study, and approximately 1,300 subjects contributed by 6 global collaborators. Nearly every sample came with metadata listing a de-identified subject ID, COVID-19 status, age in years and sex. HLA class I and class II types, where available, came from metadata supplied by the sample provider rather than from assay-based typing. The full study reports these points: The quantity of clinical and demographic metadata differed by source and by participant and was supplied without curation.

V is pared back by 8 bases and J by 5 bases, with 22 bases lying between the germline termini. Spanning cysteine to phenylalanine, the CDR3 consists of 15 amino acids. The entry retains the CDR3 DNA only, 45 bases that are in frame from base 1. CDR1 MNHEY and CDR2 SVGAGI were looked up in the germline V gene. A second Seattle source provided samples from volunteer blood donors who had recovered from COVID-19. Collaborating institutions collected whole blood in K2EDTA tubes following their own protocols. For TCRbeta analysis, collaborators shipped samples as frozen whole blood, isolated PBMCs, or DNA extracted from either of those sample types. TCRbeta CDR3 regions were amplified from genomic DNA by means of the immunoSEQ Assay, a bias-controlled multiplex PCR. Processing in the source paper ran as follows. Nucleated cell counts per sample were estimated from amplification of reference gene primers within the assay. To quantify the absolute abundance of each unique TCRbeta CDR3 rearrangement, sequence reads were collapsed and filtered. Productive Simpson clonality was computed per sample as the square root of Simpson's diversity index over productive rearrangements. Here the immuneACCESS table is served through TCRdb, limited to in-frame sequences with V and J called. Missing clones are a known gap in these copies; in checked studies unresolved V genes cover under half, and the rest lacks a known reason. That table supplies the V and J calls and clone size; D and trimming were determined from the DNA. Here the sample has roughly 290,000 clones; approximately 83% occur a single time. The top ten clones comprise 2% to 2.5% of the sample.

The clonotype was recovered from a young woman who had recovered from COVID-19. The rearrangement joined TRBV6-5 to TRBJ2-7; TRBD2 is perhaps the D gene, given 5 matching bases. The material sequenced was peripheral blood. The CDR3 corresponds to CASSPSPVLGHEQYF. DNA sequence: TGTGCCAGCTCGCCTAGCCCAGTTCTCGGGCACGAGCAGTACTTC.